This entry lists 27 T cell receptor beta chains sequenced from one sample in a study of blood T cell repertoires in COVID-19. Measured with immunoSEQ multiplex PCR; TCRdb has only the in-frame clones, and not every one. The sample includes roughly 250,000 clones, 79% of them seen just once. What was sequenced was peripheral blood. The receptors derive from a woman in her thirties or forties with active or convalescent COVID-19.

This chain joins TRBV6-4 and TRBJ2-3; 8 bases line up with TRBD1. J gave up 5 bases and V 5 bases, and 6 bases lay outside the gene matches. Germline assignment: CDR1 MRHNA and CDR2 SNTAGT. This CDR3 is 14 amino acids long. The CDR3 here is CASSTDRGGDTQYF. The DNA for the CDR3 is TGTGCCAGCAGTACCGACAGGGGTGGAGATACGCAGTATTTT.

This clone was detected a few times. The V and J genes are TRBV4-1 and TRBJ2-7; D is perhaps TRBD1 (5 bases). The CDR3 has 15 residues. The germline V gene encodes CDR1 MGHRA and CDR2 YSYEKL. Trimming stripped 0 bases from V and 0 bases from J, with 9 bases between. DNA of the CDR3: TGCGCCAGCAGCCAAGAATGGGGCGGCTCCTACGAGCAGTACTTC. This gives the protein CASSQEWGGSYEQYF.

The gene calls are TRBV10-2 and TRBJ1-2, with D possibly matching TRBD1 (6 bases). With 5 bases removed from V and 5 bases from J, the gap between germline ends came to 18 bases. CDR3 length equals 15 residues. Per germline, CDR1 WSHSY and CDR2 SAAADI. The CDR3 sequence is CASSPEGGRVYGYTF. As DNA, the CDR3 is TGCGCCAGCAGTCCCGAGGGGGGGCGAGTTTATGGCTACACCTTC.

This clone has only a few counts. This rearrangement joins TRBV5-6 to TRBJ2-4; a possible D gene is TRBD2 (5 bases). V lost 7 bases and J 5 bases, leaving 16 bases between the germline ends. The CDR3 consists of 14 residues. Germline CDR1 SGHDT, CDR2 YYEEEE. The CDR3 sequence: CASCIGLAENIQYF. CDR3 nucleotide sequence: TGTGCCAGCTGTATTGGACTCGCGGAAAACATTCAGTACTTC. Full variable domain (remainder filled in from reference TRBV5-6 and TRBJ2-4): DAGVTQSPTHLIKTRGQQVTLRCSPKSGHDTVSWYQQALGQGPQFIFQYYEEEERQRGNFPDRFSGHQFPNYSSELNVNALLLGDSALYLCASCIGLAENIQYFGAGTRLSVL.

About this clone: This CDR3 is also generated by other DNA sequences in the sample. The chain employs TRBV28 and TRBJ1-2, with 7 bases matching TRBD1. The J segment lost 3 bases and the V segment lost 10 bases, leaving 8 bases of the junction unmatched. This CDR3 is built from 13 residues. The V gene's germline CDR1 is MDHEN and CDR2 SYDVKM. CDR3 DNA: TGTGCCACCTTAGACAGGGCTGACTATGGCTACACCTTC. This encodes CATLDRADYGYTF.

The chain combines TRBV6-5 with TRBJ1-2, with 12 bases aligning to TRBD1. The junction had 8 bases not matched to a gene; V was cut back by 5 bases and J by 7 bases. The germline V gene encodes CDR1 MNHEY and CDR2 SVGAGI. There are 15 residues in the CDR3. CDR3 coding DNA: TGTGCCAGCAGTACTGGGACAGGGGGCGAGGGTGGCTACACCTTC. Translating gives CASSTGTGGEGGYTF.

The rearrangement joins TRBV28 to TRBJ2-4; D may be TRBD1 (6 bases). Trimming took off 7 bases at V and 0 bases at J, with 13 bases between the two ends. The CDR3 contains 15 residues. Germline CDR1 reads MDHEN; CDR2 reads SYDVKM. CDR3 loop: CASTPRGPAKNIQYF. Here the CDR3 DNA reads TGTGCCAGCACCCCCAGGGGACCAGCCAAAAACATTCAGTACTTC.

The CDR3 DNA is TGTGCCAGCAGTTTAGACAGAAATGAAAAACTGTTTTTT. Amino acid sequence: CASSLDRNEKLFF. The chain uses TRBV28 and TRBJ1-4; possible D gene TRBD1, 5 bases. The ends were cut back, 2 bases at V and 5 bases at J, with 6 bases in the middle. The CDR3 length is 13 residues. Germline CDR1 MDHEN, CDR2 SYDVKM.

V and J are TRBV5-1 and TRBJ2-7, with 12 bases fitting TRBD2. In germline, CDR1 is SGHRS, CDR2 YFSETQ. V was pared by 5 bases and J by 5 bases, with 11 bases of the junction left unmatched. The CDR3 consists of 16 residues. CDR3 residues: CASSSGTSGGIDEQYF. CDR3 in DNA: TGCGCCAGCAGTTCGGGAACTAGCGGGGGGATTGACGAGCAGTACTTC. Using reference TRBV5-1 and TRBJ2-7 for the parts outside the CDR3, the full variable domain is KAGVTQTPRYLIKTRGQQVTLSCSPISGHRSVSWYQQTPGQGLQFLFEYFSETQRNKGNFPGRFSGRQFSNSRSEMNVSTLELGDSALYLCASSSGTSGGIDEQYFGPGTRLTVT.

This clone was detected only once. The chain joins TRBV12-3 or TRBV12-4 to TRBJ1-2, with 7 positions matching TRBD1. This CDR3 contains 13 residues. J was trimmed by 4 bases and V by 5 bases; bases with no gene match: 4. CDR3 sequence reads: CASSTGAGYGYTF. CDR3 in DNA: TGTGCCAGCAGTACAGGGGCCGGCTATGGCTACACCTTC.

J is TRBJ1-1 and V is TRBV5-1; TRBD1 aligns across 7 bases. Germline lookup yields CDR1 SGHRS and CDR2 YFSETQ. The CDR3 is 14 amino acids. V shed 4 bases and J 3 bases; nucleotides not matched to a gene: 6. The CDR3 here is CASSTEDRDTEAFF. The CDR3 coding sequence is TGCGCCAGCAGCACAGAAGACAGGGACACTGAAGCTTTCTTT.

The CDR3 is CASSQDLGRNQPQHF. Here the CDR3 DNA reads TGTGCCAGCAGCCAAGATCTAGGCCGGAATCAGCCCCAGCATTTT. V and J are TRBV3-1 (or the pseudogene TRBV3-2) and TRBJ1-5; D is uncertain. The CDR3 contains 15 residues. Germline CDR1 LGHDT, CDR2 YNNKEL (reference sequence). Trimming took off 0 bases at V and 4 bases at J, with 10 bases between the two ends.

The chain uses TRBV5-6 and TRBJ1-2; D not resolved. The CDR3 sequence is 14 residues long. Germline V gene sequence: CDR1 SGHDT, CDR2 YYEEEE. V was pared by 2 bases and J by 1 base, with 9 bases between. CDR3 nucleotides: TGTGCCAGCAGCTTAACAGTTTTTAACTATGGCTACACCTTC. Translated: CASSLTVFNYGYTF. The variable domain in full, with the rest retrieved from reference TRBV5-6 and TRBJ1-2, is DAGVTQSPTHLIKTRGQQVTLRCSPKSGHDTVSWYQQALGQGPQFIFQYYEEEERQRGNFPDRFSGHQFPNYSSELNVNALLLGDSALYLCASSLTVFNYGYTFGSGTRLTVV.

This chain uses TRBV4-2 with TRBJ2-5; a possible D gene is TRBD2 (6 bases). The CDR3 extends over 16 amino acids. In germline, CDR1 is LGHNA, CDR2 YNFKEQ. Trimming took off 0 bases at V and 2 bases at J, with 13 bases between the two ends. CDR3 sequence (DNA): TGTGCCAGCAGCCAAGAACAGGAGGGACTTCAAGAGACCCAGTACTTC. Amino acid sequence: CASSQEQEGLQETQYF.

The chain joins TRBV3-1 (or the pseudogene TRBV3-2) to TRBJ1-4, with 8 bases that match TRBD1. Germline V gene data show CDR1 as LGHDT and CDR2 as YNNKEL (reference sequence). With V trimmed by 4 bases and J by 8 bases, 6 bases remained unmatched. The CDR3 has 14 amino acids. Written as DNA, the CDR3 is TGTGCCAGCAGCCTGGACAGGGCTCGGGAAAAACTGTTTTTT. Protein sequence: CASSLDRAREKLFF.

The rearrangement uses TRBV19 and TRBJ1-2; maybe TRBD1 (6 bases). Germline lookup yields CDR1 LNHDA and CDR2 SQIVND (reference sequence). Trimming shortened V by 3 bases and J by 8 bases, and 16 bases separated the two germline ends. The CDR3 is 14 residues long. CDR3 region: CASSMGQSGYGYTF. The CDR3, as DNA: TGTGCCAGTAGTATGGGACAATCCGGGTACGGCTACACCTTC.

The chain combines TRBV30 with TRBJ2-5, with a tentative D call TRBD2 (5 bases). Germline V gives CDR1 GTSNPN, CDR2 SVGIG (reference sequence). V was clipped by 7 bases and J by 1 base, with 7 bases between them. The CDR3 runs to 11 residues. Here the CDR3 DNA reads TGTGCCTCGAGCGGCCAAGAGACCCAGTACTTC. Amino acids: CASSGQETQYF.

V usage is TRBV10-3 and J usage is TRBJ1-1; D may be TRBD1 (6 bases). Trimming shortened V by 2 bases and J by 11 bases, and 18 bases separated the two germline ends. Germline V CDR1 and CDR2: ENHRY, SYGVKD. The CDR3 loop spans 14 amino acids. The CDR3 here is CAISEASPGRGAFF. CDR3 nucleotide sequence: TGTGCCATCAGTGAGGCATCGCCAGGGAGGGGGGCTTTCTTT.

This clone has only a few counts. This chain uses TRBV7-3 with TRBJ2-1; D might be TRBD1 (6 bases). This CDR3 is 15 amino acids long. CDR1 and CDR2 from the germline V gene are SGHTA and FQGTGA. The V end lost 5 bases, the J end lost 4 bases, and 15 bases lay between the germline ends. The CDR3 DNA reads TGTGCCAGCAGCCAAGACAGGCAATCGTACAATGAGCAGTTCTTC. As protein: CASSQDRQSYNEQFF.

The chain joins TRBV6-5 to TRBJ1-2; tentatively, D is TRBD1 (5 bases). Germline CDR1 and CDR2: MNHEY and SVGAGI. This CDR3 region has 14 residues. The V and J ends lost 7 bases and 3 bases respectively, with 15 bases between them. In nucleotides, the CDR3 is TGTGCCAGCAAACCAACAGGCTCCCACTATGGCTACACCTTC. Its protein is CASKPTGSHYGYTF.

This chain uses TRBV7-9 with TRBJ2-7; D perhaps matches TRBD2 (6 bases). In germline, CDR1 is SEHNR, CDR2 FQNEAQ (reference sequence). Trimming removed 5 bases from V and 3 bases from J, with 23 bases in between. This CDR3 is 17 amino acids long. CDR3 in DNA: TGTGCCAGCAGCCAAAGCCGGGACCCCGGGAGAGGCTACGAGCAGTACTTC. This gives the protein CASSQSRDPGRGYEQYF.

The CDR3: CASSLGTQDYPSSYEQYF. The CDR3 region has the DNA TGTGCCAGCAGCTTAGGGACCCAGGACTACCCGAGCTCCTACGAGCAGTACTTC. The chain uses TRBV11-2 and TRBJ2-7; D perhaps matches TRBD2 (6 bases). The CDR3 spans 18 residues. V lost 1 base and J lost 0, with 19 bases in between. CDR1 and CDR2 from the germline V gene are SGHAT and FQNNGV.

This clone was seen a handful of times. The V gene is TRBV5-1, the J gene TRBJ1-2, with 8 nucleotides matching TRBD1. Unmatched junction bases numbered 7, after V lost 4 bases and J lost 8 bases. The CDR3 consists of 13 residues. Per germline, CDR1 SGHRS and CDR2 YFSETQ. Here the CDR3 DNA reads TGCGCCAGCAGCGTGACAGGGGTAGGAGGCTACACCTTC. The encoded protein is CASSVTGVGGYTF. Based on the CDR3 plus reference TRBV5-1 and TRBJ1-2, the full variable domain is KAGVTQTPRYLIKTRGQQVTLSCSPISGHRSVSWYQQTPGQGLQFLFEYFSETQRNKGNFPGRFSGRQFSNSRSEMNVSTLELGDSALYLCASSVTGVGGYTFGSGTRLTVV.

V is TRBV5-1 and J is TRBJ2-1; 9 positions match TRBD2. From germline, CDR1 is SGHRS and CDR2 YFSETQ. J was trimmed by 2 bases and V by 3 bases; bases with no gene match: 9. The CDR3 is 17 residues long. DNA of the CDR3: TGCGCCAGCAGCTCCGCGGGAGCGGGGGGAACCTACAATGAGCAGTTCTTC. It specifies CASSSAGAGGTYNEQFF.

The chain is built from TRBV6-4 and TRBJ2-2, with D possibly being TRBD1 (5 bases). Germline V gene sequence: CDR1 MRHNA, CDR2 SNTAGT. This CDR3 has 16 residues. The V end lost 5 bases, the J end lost 3 bases, and 16 bases lay between the germline ends. CDR3 in DNA: TGTGCCAGCAGTCCAGGGTTCTACGGTGACACCGGGGAGCTGTTTTTT. This translates into CASSPGFYGDTGELFF.

This clone was counted between two and nine times. The gene calls are TRBV5-8 and TRBJ1-5; perhaps TRBD1 as D (5 bases). The CDR3 contains 15 residues. V lost 1 base, J lost 5 bases, and 13 bases lay in between. CDR1 is SGHTS, CDR2 YDEGEE, per germline. CDR3 nucleotide sequence: TGTGCCAGCAGCTTGTATGCAGGGCGTTATCAGCCCCAGCATTTT. This translates into CASSLYAGRYQPQHF.

This chain uses TRBV9 with TRBJ1-3; D call uncertain. Between the trimmed V and J ends, which lost 4 bases and 0 bases, there was a span of 5 bases. The CDR3 has 13 residues. Per the germline V gene, CDR1 is SGDLS and CDR2 is YYNGEE. The CDR3 sequence: CASSLSSGNTIYF. Here the CDR3 DNA reads TGTGCCAGCAGCCTCTCCTCTGGAAACACCATATATTTT. The full variable domain, its missing parts supplied by reference TRBV9 and TRBJ1-3, is DSGVTQTPKHLITATGQRVTLRCSPRSGDLSVYWYQQSLDQGLQFLIQYYNGEERAKGNILERFSAQQFPDLHSELNLSSLELGDSALYFCASSLSSGNTIYFGEGSWLTVV.